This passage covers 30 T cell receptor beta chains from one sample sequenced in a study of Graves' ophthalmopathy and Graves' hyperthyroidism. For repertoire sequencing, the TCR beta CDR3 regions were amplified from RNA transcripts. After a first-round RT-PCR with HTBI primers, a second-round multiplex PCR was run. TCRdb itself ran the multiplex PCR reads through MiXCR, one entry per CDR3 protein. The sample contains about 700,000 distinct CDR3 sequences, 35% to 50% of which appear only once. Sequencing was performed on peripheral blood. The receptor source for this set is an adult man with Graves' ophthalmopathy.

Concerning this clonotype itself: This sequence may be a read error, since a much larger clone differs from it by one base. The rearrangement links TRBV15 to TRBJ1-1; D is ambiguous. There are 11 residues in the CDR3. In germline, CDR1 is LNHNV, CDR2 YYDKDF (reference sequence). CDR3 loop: CATSRNNEASF. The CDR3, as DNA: TGTGCCACCAGCAGAAATAATGAAGCTTCCTTT.

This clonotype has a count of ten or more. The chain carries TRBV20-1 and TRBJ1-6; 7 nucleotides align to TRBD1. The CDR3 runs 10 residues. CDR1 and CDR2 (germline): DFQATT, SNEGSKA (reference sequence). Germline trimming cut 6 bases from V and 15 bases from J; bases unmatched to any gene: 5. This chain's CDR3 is CSAKTGILHF. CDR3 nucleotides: TGCAGTGCCAAGACAGGGATCCTCCACTTT.

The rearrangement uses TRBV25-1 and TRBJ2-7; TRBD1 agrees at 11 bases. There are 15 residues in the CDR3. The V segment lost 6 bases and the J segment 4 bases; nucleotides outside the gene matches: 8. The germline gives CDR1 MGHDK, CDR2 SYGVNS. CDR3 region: CASSSRDRGLYEQYF. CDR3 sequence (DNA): TGTGCCAGCAGCTCCCGGGACAGGGGGTTGTACGAGCAGTACTTC.

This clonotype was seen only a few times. The CDR3 sequence is CASSLWAFAQDLSYGYTF. CDR3 in DNA: TGTGCCAGCAGCTTATGGGCCTTTGCACAGGACTTGAGCTATGGCTACACCTTC. This chain links TRBV7-9 with TRBJ1-2, with a tentative D call TRBD1 (5 bases). CDR3 size: 18 residues. V lost 2 bases to trimming and J lost 4 bases, with 23 bases between them. CDR1 is SEHNR, CDR2 FQNEAQ, per germline (reference sequence).

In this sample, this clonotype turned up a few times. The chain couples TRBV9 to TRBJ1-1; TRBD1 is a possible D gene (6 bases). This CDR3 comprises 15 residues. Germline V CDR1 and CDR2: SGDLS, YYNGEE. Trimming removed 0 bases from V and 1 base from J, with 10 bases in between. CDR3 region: CASSVVVTGNTEAFF. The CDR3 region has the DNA TGTGCCAGCAGCGTAGTTGTGACAGGGAACACTGAAGCTTTCTTT. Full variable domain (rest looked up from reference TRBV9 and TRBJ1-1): DSGVTQTPKHLITATGQRVTLRCSPRSGDLSVYWYQQSLDQGLQFLIQYYNGEERAKGNILERFSAQQFPDLHSELNLSSLELGDSALYFCASSVVVTGNTEAFFGQGTRLTVV.

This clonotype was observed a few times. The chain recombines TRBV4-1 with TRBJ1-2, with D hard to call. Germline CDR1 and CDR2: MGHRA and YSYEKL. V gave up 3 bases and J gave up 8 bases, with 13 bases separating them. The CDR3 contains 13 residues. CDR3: CASSQPDGRGYTF. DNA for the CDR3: TGCGCCAGCAGCCAGCCCGACGGCCGCGGCTACACCTTC.

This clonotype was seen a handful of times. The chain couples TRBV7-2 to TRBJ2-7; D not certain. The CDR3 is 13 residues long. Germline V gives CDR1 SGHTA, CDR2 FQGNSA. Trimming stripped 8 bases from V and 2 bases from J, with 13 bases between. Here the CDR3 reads CASGPWGPYEQYF. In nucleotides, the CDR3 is TGTGCCAGCGGCCCATGGGGTCCCTACGAGCAGTACTTC.

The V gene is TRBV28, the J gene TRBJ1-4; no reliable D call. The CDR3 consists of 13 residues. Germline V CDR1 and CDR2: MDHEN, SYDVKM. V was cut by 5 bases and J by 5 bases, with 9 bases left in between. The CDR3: CASSPQKNEKLFF. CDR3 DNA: TGTGCCAGCAGTCCCCAGAAGAATGAAAAACTGTTTTTT.

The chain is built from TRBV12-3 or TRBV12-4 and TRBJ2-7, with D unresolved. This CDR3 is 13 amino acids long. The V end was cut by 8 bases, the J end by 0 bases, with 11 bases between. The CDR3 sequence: CASLWSGSYEQYF. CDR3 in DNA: TGTGCCAGCCTTTGGTCCGGCTCCTACGAGCAGTACTTC.

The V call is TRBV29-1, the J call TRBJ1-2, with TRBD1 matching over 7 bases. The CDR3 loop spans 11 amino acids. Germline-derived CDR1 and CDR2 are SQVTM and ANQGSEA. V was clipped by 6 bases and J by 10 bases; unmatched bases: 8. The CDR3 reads CSVPTGEDYTF. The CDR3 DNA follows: TGCAGCGTACCCACAGGGGAGGACTACACCTTC.

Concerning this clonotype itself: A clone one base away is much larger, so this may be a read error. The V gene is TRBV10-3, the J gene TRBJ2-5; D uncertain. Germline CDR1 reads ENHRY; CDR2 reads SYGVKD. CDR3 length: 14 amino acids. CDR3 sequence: CAISESLVQETRYF. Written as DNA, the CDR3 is TGTGCCATCAGTGAGTCTCTAGTTCAAGAGACCCGGTACTTC.

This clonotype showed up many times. This CDR3 is CASSLGIGPTEQYF. As DNA, the CDR3 is TGTGCCAGCAGCTTAGGTATTGGGCCAACCGAGCAGTACTTC. This chain links TRBV11-2 with TRBJ2-7; no clear D. Germline V gene data show CDR1 as SGHAT and CDR2 as FQNNGV. The CDR3 totals 14 residues. The V end was cut by 1 base, the J end by 6 bases, with 13 bases between. Drawing the rest from reference TRBV11-2 and TRBJ2-7, the complete variable domain is EAGVAQSPRYKIIEKRQSVAFWCNPISGHATLYWYQQILGQGPKLLIQFQNNGVVDDSQLPKDRFSAERLKGVDSTLKIQPAKLEDSAVYLCASSLGIGPTEQYFGPGTRLTVT.

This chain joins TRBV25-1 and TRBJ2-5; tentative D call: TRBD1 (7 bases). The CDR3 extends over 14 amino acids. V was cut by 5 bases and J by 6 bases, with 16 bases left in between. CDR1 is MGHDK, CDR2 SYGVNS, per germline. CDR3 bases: TGTGCCAGCAGTTTATCACAGGGGAGGAAGACCCAGTACTTC. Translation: CASSLSQGRKTQYF.

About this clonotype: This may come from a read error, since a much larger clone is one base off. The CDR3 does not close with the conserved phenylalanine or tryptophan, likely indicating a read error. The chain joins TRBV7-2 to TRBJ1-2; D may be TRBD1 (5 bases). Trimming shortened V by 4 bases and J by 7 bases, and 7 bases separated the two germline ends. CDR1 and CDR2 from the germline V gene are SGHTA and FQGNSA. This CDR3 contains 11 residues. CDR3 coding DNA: TGTGCCAGCAGCTCCAGGGTTGGCTACACCCTC. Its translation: CASSSRVGYTL.

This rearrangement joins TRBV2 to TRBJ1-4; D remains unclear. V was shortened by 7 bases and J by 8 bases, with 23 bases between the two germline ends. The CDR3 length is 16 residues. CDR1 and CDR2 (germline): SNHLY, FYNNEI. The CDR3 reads CASMRNDAGGREKLFF. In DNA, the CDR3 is TGTGCCAGCATGAGGAACGACGCGGGAGGGCGCGAAAAACTGTTTTTT.

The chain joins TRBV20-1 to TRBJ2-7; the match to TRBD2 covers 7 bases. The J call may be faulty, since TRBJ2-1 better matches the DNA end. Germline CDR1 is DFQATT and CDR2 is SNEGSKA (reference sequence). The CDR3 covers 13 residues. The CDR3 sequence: CSARGEGGNEQFF. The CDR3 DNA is TGCAGTGCTAGAGGGGAGGGAGGCAATGAGCAGTTCTTC.

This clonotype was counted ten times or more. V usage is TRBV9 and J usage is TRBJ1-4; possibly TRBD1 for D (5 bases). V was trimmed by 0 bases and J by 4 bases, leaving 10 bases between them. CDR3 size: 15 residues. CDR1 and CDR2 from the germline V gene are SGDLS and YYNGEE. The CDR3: CASSVGTRDNEKLFF. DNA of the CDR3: TGTGCCAGCAGCGTAGGGACACGGGATAATGAAAAACTGTTTTTT.

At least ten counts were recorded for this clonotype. The CDR3 sequence: CASSLGQGEGSPLHF. CDR3 nucleotides: TGTGCCAGCAGCTTGGGACAGGGGGAAGGTTCACCCCTCCACTTT. The V and J genes are TRBV7-2 and TRBJ1-6, with 11 bases matching TRBD1. Unmatched junction bases numbered 4, after V lost 3 bases and J lost 9 bases. From germline, CDR1 is SGHTA and CDR2 FQGNSA. The CDR3 has 15 residues.

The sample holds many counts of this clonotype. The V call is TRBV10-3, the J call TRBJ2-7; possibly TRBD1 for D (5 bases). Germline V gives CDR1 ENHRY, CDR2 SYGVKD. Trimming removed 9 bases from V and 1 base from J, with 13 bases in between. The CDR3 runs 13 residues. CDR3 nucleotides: TGTGCCATAGGGGAACAGGCTTCCTACGAGCAGTACTTC. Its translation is CAIGEQASYEQYF.

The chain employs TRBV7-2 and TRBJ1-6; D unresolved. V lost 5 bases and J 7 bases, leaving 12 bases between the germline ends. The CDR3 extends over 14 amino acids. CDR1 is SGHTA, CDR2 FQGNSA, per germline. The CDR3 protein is CASSPASGNSPLHF. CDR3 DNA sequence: TGTGCCAGCAGCCCCGCCTCGGGGAATTCACCCCTCCACTTT.

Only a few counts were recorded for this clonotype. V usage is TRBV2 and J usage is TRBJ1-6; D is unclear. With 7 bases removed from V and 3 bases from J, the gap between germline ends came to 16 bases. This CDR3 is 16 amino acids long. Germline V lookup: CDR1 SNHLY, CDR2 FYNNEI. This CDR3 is CASNMLGMGYNSPLHF. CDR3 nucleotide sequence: TGTGCCAGCAATATGCTTGGGATGGGCTATAATTCACCCCTCCACTTT.

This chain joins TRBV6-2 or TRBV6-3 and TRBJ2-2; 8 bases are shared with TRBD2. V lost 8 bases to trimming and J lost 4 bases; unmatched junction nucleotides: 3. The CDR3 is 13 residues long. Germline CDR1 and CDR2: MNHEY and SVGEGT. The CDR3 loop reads CASRREGTGELFF. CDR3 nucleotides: TGTGCCAGCCGCCGGGAGGGCACCGGGGAGCTGTTTTTT.

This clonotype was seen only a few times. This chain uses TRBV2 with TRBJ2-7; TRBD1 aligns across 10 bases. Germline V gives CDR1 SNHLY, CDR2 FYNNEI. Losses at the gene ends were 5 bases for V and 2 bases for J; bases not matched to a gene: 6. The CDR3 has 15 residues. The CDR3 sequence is CASSSGGTGAYEQYF. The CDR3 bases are TGTGCCAGCAGTTCGGGGGGGACAGGGGCCTACGAGCAGTACTTC.

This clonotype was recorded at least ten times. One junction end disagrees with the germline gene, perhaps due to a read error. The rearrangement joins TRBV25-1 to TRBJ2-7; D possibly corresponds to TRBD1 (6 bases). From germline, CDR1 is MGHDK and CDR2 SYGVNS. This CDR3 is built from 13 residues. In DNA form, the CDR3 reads TGTGCCAGCGGTGAGGGACACCTCTACGAGCAGTACTTC. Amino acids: CASGEGHLYEQYF.

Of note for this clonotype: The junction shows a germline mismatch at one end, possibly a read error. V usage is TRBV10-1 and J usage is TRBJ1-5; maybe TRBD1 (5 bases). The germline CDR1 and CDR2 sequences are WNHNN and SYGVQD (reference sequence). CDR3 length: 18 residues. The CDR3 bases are TGTGCCAGCAGTTACCTCGGGACCACCCTCAGCTCAAATCAGCCCCAGCATTTT. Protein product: CASSYLGTTLSSNQPQHF.

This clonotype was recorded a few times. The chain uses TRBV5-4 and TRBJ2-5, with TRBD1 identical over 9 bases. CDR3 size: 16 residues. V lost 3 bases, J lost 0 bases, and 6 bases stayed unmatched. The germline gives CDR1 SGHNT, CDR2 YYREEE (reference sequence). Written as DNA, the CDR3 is TGTGCCAGCAGCTCCGGGACAGGGCTGTACCAAGAGACCCAGTACTTC. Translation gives CASSSGTGLYQETQYF.

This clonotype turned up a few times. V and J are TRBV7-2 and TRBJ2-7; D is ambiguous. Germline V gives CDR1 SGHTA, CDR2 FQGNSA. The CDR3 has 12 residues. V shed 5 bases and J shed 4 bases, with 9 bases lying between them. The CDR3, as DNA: TGTGCCAGCAGCCATATCGGATACGAGCAGTACTTC. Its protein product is CASSHIGYEQYF.

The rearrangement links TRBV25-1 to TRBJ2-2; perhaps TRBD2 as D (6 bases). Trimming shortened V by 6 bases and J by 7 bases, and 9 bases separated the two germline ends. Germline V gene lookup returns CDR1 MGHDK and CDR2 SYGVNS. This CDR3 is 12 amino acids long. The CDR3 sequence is CASRGGGGELFF. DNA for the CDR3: TGTGCCAGCAGGGGAGGAGGCGGGGAGCTGTTTTTT. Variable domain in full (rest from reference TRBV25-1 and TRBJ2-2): EADIYQTPRYLVIGTGKKITLECSQTMGHDKMYWYQQDPGMELHLIHYSYGVNSTEKGDLSSESTVSRIRTEHFPLTLESARPSHTSQYLCASRGGGGELFFGEGSRLTVL.

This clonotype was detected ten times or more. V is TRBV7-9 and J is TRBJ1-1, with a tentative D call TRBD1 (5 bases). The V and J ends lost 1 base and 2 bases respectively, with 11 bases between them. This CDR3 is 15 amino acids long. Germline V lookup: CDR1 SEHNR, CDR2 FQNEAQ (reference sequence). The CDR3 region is CASSLEGLPNTEAFF. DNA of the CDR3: TGTGCCAGCAGCTTAGAGGGGCTCCCCAACACTGAAGCTTTCTTT.

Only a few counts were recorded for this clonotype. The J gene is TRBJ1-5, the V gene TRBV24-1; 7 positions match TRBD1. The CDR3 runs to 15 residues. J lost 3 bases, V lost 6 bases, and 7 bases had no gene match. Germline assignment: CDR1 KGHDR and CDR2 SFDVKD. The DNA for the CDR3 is TGTGCCACCAGTACCCCCACAGGGGTCAATCAGCCCCAGCATTTT. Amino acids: CATSTPTGVNQPQHF.